This entry is about one TCR beta chain. Antigen specificity is unknown. The sample belongs to a study of early T cells in non-severe SARS-CoV-2 infection. The germline CDR1 and CDR2 sequences are SGHAT and FQDESV (reference sequence). The length of the CDR3 is 16 residues. The ends lost 1 base at V and 1 base at J; junction bases unmatched: 4. Study findings and constraints: Lookups in VDJdb leaned toward anti-spike CD8 responses and missed private and CD4 specificities.

Separate cDNA molecules each had unique molecular identifiers attached to them. MiXCR, run by TCRdb on the 5' RACE reads, gives a single entry per CDR3 protein. The data contain some 98,000 distinct CDR3 sequences, approximately 9.9% of them seen just once; the ten biggest clones take up roughly 5%. This receptor was taken from an adult who was a healthcare worker with PCR-confirmed SARS-CoV-2 infection or an uninfected control (not recorded which). The genes are TRBV11-1 and TRBJ2-1, with TRBD2 identical over 7 bases. What was sequenced was whole blood. The CDR3 DNA is TGTGCCAGCAGCTTAGGAGGGCGGGGGTCCTACAATGAGCAGTTCTTC. It is translated as CASSLGGRGSYNEQFF.